This T cell receptor (beta chain) emerged from a study of OX40 agonist ivuxolimab in advanced cancers. In the study overall: Each patient was given ivuxolimab into a vein every 2 weeks, at 0.01 to 10 mg/kg.

The CDR3 is 13 amino acids. CDR1 and CDR2 (germline): MNHEY, SMNVEV (reference sequence). The V end lost 5 bases, the J end lost 3 bases, and 11 bases lay between the germline ends. The method was immunoSEQ multiplex PCR; TCRdb's version includes in-frame clones alone and lacks a portion of them. The table includes tens of thousands of clones, just under 80% detected once. The receptor's source is an adult with an advanced solid tumor such as melanoma, head and neck, liver or kidney cancer. The input for sequencing was CD4+ or CD8+ T cells sorted from blood, taken in a trial of the OX40 agonist ivuxolimab. J is TRBJ2-7 and V is TRBV27, with no clear D. The CDR3 region has the DNA TGTGCCAGCAGTCGGACCTTAAGCTACGAGCAGTACTTC. Protein: CASSRTLSYEQYF.